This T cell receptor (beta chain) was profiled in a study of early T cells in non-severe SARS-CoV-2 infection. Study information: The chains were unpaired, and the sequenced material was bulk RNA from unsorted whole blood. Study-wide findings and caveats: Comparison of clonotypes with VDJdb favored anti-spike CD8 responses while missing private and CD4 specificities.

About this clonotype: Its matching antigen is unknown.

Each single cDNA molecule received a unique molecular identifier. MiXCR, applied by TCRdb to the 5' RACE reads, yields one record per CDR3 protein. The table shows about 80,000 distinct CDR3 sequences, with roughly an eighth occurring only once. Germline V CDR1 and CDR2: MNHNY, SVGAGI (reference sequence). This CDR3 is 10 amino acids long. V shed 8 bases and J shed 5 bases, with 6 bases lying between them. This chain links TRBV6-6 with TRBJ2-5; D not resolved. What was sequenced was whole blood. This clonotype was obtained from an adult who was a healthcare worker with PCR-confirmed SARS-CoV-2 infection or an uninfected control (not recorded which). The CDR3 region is CASGFETQYF. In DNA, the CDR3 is TGTGCCAGCGGGTTCGAGACCCAGTACTTC.